The 28 T cell receptor beta chains in this list originate from one sample, sequenced in a study of blood T cell repertoires in COVID-19. The method was immunoSEQ multiplex PCR; TCRdb's version includes in-frame clones alone and lacks a portion of them. The sample gives tens of thousands of clones, under 85% of which show up once; around 29% is in the top ten. The sample taken for sequencing was peripheral blood. The receptors originated from a woman of 80 years or more with acute or convalescent COVID-19.

The gene calls are TRBV6-5 and TRBJ2-7, with TRBD1 matching 7 bases. The CDR3 sequence is 15 residues long. The germline gives CDR1 MNHEY, CDR2 SVGAGI. The trim removed 7 bases at V and 2 bases at J, leaving 11 bases unmatched. The CDR3 bases are TGTGCCAGCACCCCGATTATCACAGGGGCCTACGAGCAGTACTTC. Its translation is CASTPIITGAYEQYF.

The CDR3 DNA sequence: TGTGCCATCAGTGAGTCTGTGGGGGGAAATGAGCAGTTCTTC. Amino acids: CAISESVGGNEQFF. This chain links TRBV10-3 with TRBJ2-1; D may be TRBD2 (6 bases). The CDR3 runs to 14 residues. From germline, CDR1 is ENHRY and CDR2 SYGVKD. V was cut by 0 bases and J by 7 bases, with 10 bases left in between.

This chain links TRBV9 with TRBJ2-1, with 15 positions matching TRBD2. Germline V gene sequence: CDR1 SGDLS, CDR2 YYNGEE. Trimming removed 4 bases from V and 2 bases from J; junction bases left unmatched: 4. CDR3 length equals 17 residues. The CDR3 DNA follows: TGTGCCAGCAGCCTCGGGACTAGCGGGAGGCCCTACAATGAGCAGTTCTTC. Its protein product is CASSLGTSGRPYNEQFF.

V and J are TRBV6-5 and TRBJ1-1; 7 bases are shared with TRBD1. V was clipped by 4 bases and J by 1 base; unmatched bases: 9. The CDR3 is made up of 16 amino acids. Germline CDR1 reads MNHEY; CDR2 reads SVGAGI. As DNA, the CDR3 is TGTGCCAGCAGTTCAAAAAACAGGGGCTCGAACACTGAAGCTTTCTTT. Amino acids: CASSSKNRGSNTEAFF.

The chain links TRBV25-1 to TRBJ2-3, with TRBD1 matching 10 bases. Unmatched junction bases numbered 9, after V lost 3 bases and J lost 6 bases. Germline values: CDR1 MGHDK, CDR2 SYGVNS. The CDR3 spans 16 residues. CDR3 protein: CASSDLGQGTLDTQYF. The CDR3 DNA follows: TGTGCCAGCAGTGACTTGGGACAGGGGACATTGGATACGCAGTATTTT.

This sequence joins TRBV7-9 and TRBJ1-1, with a possible D match to TRBD1 (5 bases). The V and J ends lost 6 bases and 8 bases respectively, with 10 bases between them. The germline V gene has CDR1 SEHNR and CDR2 FQNEAQ (reference sequence). The CDR3 is 11 amino acids. The CDR3 is CASRPRVEAFF. Here the CDR3 DNA reads TGTGCCAGCAGACCCAGGGTGGAAGCTTTCTTT.

V and J are TRBV5-1 and TRBJ2-2; 7 bases line up with TRBD1. Looked up from germline, CDR1 is SGHRS and CDR2 is YFSETQ. This CDR3 is built from 15 residues. V was clipped by 1 base and J by 4 bases; unmatched bases: 4. In DNA, the CDR3 is TGCGCCAGCAGCTTGAGGTCAGGGGGCACCGGGGAGCTGTTTTTT. Translation: CASSLRSGGTGELFF.

The chain joins TRBV9 to TRBJ2-4, with D possibly being TRBD1 (5 bases). The CDR3 covers 17 residues. Germline CDR1 is SGDLS and CDR2 is YYNGEE. V was cut by 4 bases and J by 2 bases, with 19 bases left in between. The CDR3 reads CASSLEQASGPKNIQYF. CDR3 sequence (DNA): TGTGCCAGCAGCCTAGAACAGGCCTCCGGGCCCAAAAACATTCAGTACTTC.

The V call is TRBV5-1, the J call TRBJ1-2; D is unclear. The CDR3 length is 13 residues. Germline V gene lookup returns CDR1 SGHRS and CDR2 YFSETQ. V lost 4 bases and J 7 bases, leaving 14 bases between the germline ends. The CDR3 sequence is CASSPSAAGGYTF. In DNA, the CDR3 is TGCGCCAGCAGCCCCTCTGCGGCGGGTGGCTACACCTTC.

The chain is built from TRBV10-2 and TRBJ2-3; 8 positions match TRBD1. V shed 5 bases, J shed 2 bases, and the junction held 6 bases outside the gene matches. The CDR3 is 15 residues long. Per the germline V gene, CDR1 is WSHSY and CDR2 is SAAADI. CDR3 protein: CASSLRGRVTDTQYF. In DNA form, the CDR3 reads TGCGCCAGCAGTCTCAGGGGGCGCGTCACAGATACGCAGTATTTT.

This clone was seen just once. The rearrangement links TRBV18 to TRBJ2-5, with a weak D call TRBD1 (5 bases). The CDR3 sequence is 15 residues long. Germline V gene lookup returns CDR1 KGHSH and CDR2 LQKENI. Between the trimmed V and J ends, which lost 3 bases and 1 base, there was a span of 12 bases. The CDR3 coding sequence is TGTGCCAGCTCACCCCCAGGGCCCTCCCAAGAGACCCAGTACTTC. This sequence encodes CASSPPGPSQETQYF.

The V and J genes are TRBV18 and TRBJ2-7; D might be TRBD1 (7 bases). The germline V and J ends were trimmed by 2 bases and 5 bases, with 13 bases remaining between them. CDR1 and CDR2 (germline): KGHSH, LQKENI. CDR3 size: 14 residues. The CDR3 coding sequence is TGTGCCAGCTCACCAGCGGGACAGTTCCACGAGCAGTACTTC. The encoded protein is CASSPAGQFHEQYF.

The rearrangement uses TRBV10-1 and TRBJ2-1, with TRBD2 matching 13 bases. This CDR3 is built from 16 residues. Per the germline V gene, CDR1 is WNHNN and CDR2 is SYGVQD (reference sequence). The V segment lost 11 bases and the J segment 0 bases; nucleotides outside the gene matches: 7. The CDR3 is CADRRTSGSSYNEQFF. CDR3 coding DNA: TGCGCCGATCGAAGGACTAGCGGGAGCTCCTACAATGAGCAGTTCTTC.

The V and J genes are TRBV2 and TRBJ2-7, with D possibly being TRBD1 (5 bases). V was shortened by 6 bases and J by 2 bases, with 11 bases between the two germline ends. Germline CDR1 SNHLY, CDR2 FYNNEI. There are 13 residues in the CDR3. CDR3 amino acids: CASRAGRAYEQYF. DNA of the CDR3: TGTGCCAGCAGGGCAGGGCGCGCCTACGAGCAGTACTTC.

The chain links TRBV18 to TRBJ2-2; weak D call: TRBD2 (7 bases). Germline V gene data show CDR1 as KGHSH and CDR2 as LQKENI. V was trimmed by 6 bases and J by 6 bases, leaving 20 bases between them. The length of the CDR3 is 16 residues. The DNA for the CDR3 is TGTGCCAGCTCCCTTGCGGGGGCCCAATTGCCCGGGGAGCTGTTTTTT. It translates to CASSLAGAQLPGELFF.

The count of this clone is one. The chain recombines TRBV7-9 with TRBJ2-5; 9 nucleotides align to TRBD2. The germline V gene encodes CDR1 SEHNR and CDR2 FQNEAQ (reference sequence). This CDR3 has 17 amino acids. The V and J ends lost 4 bases and 5 bases, in that order; junction bases with no gene match: 14. In DNA form, the CDR3 reads TGTGCCAGCAGCTCCCGCTTAAGCCAACTAGCGGGTGAGACCCAGTACTTC. This codes for CASSSRLSQLAGETQYF.

The table lists this clone with a count of one. The V call is TRBV6-6, the J call TRBJ1-2; D is uncertain. V was shortened by 6 bases and J by 8 bases, with 13 bases between the two germline ends. The CDR3 consists of 12 residues. Germline loops: CDR1 MNHNY, CDR2 SVGAGI (reference sequence). As DNA, the CDR3 is TGTGCCAGCAGCCAAGGGTCGGGGGGCTACACCTTC. It encodes CASSQGSGGYTF.

This clone was seen a few times. The CDR3 DNA sequence: TGTGCCAGCAGGGGGCCCGGCGGGGGCAATCAGCCCCAGCATTTT. Residues: CASRGPGGGNQPQHF. The V call is TRBV2, the J call TRBJ1-5; D perhaps matches TRBD1 (5 bases). Germline V gives CDR1 SNHLY, CDR2 FYNNEI. The CDR3 covers 15 residues. Trimming took off 6 bases at V and 2 bases at J, with 14 bases between the two ends. Complete variable domain (other parts from reference TRBV2 and TRBJ1-5): EPEVTQTPSHQVTQMGQEVILRCVPISNHLYFYWYRQILGQKVEFLVSFYNNEISEKSEIFDDQFSVERPDGSNFTLKIRSTKLEDSAMYFCASRGPGGGNQPQHFGDGTRLSIL.

The chain has TRBV5-1 and TRBJ2-1, with D perhaps matching TRBD1 (5 bases). V shed 0 bases and J shed 7 bases, with 14 bases lying between them. Germline V gene data show CDR1 as SGHRS and CDR2 as YFSETQ. The CDR3 totals 15 residues. The CDR3 reads CASSLGQSVGNEQFF. CDR3 DNA: TGCGCCAGCAGCTTGGGACAGTCGGTGGGGAATGAGCAGTTCTTC.

This chain joins TRBV7-9 and TRBJ2-3; D ambiguous. This CDR3 comprises 15 residues. Trimming removed 3 bases at V and 0 bases at J, with 10 bases between. Germline V gene sequence: CDR1 SEHNR, CDR2 FQNEAQ (reference sequence). CDR3: CASSFWSLSTDTQYF. Here the CDR3 DNA reads TGTGCCAGCAGCTTCTGGAGCCTCAGCACAGATACGCAGTATTTT.

This sequence joins TRBV24-1 and TRBJ2-5; TRBD1 matches 8 bases. The CDR3 has 15 residues. Germline-derived CDR1 and CDR2 are KGHDR and SFDVKD. Germline trimming cut 7 bases from V and 1 base from J; bases unmatched to any gene: 7. The CDR3 is CATSQDRGGQETQYF. In DNA, the CDR3 is TGTGCCACCAGCCAAGACAGGGGTGGCCAAGAGACCCAGTACTTC.

The chain has TRBV2 and TRBJ2-6; D unclear. CDR3 length: 14 amino acids. V lost 2 bases, J lost 2 bases, and 4 bases lay in between. Looked up from germline, CDR1 is SNHLY and CDR2 is FYNNEI. CDR3 residues: CASSESAGANVLTF. For the CDR3, the DNA is TGTGCCAGCAGTGAATCCGCTGGGGCCAACGTCCTGACTTTC.

The chain has TRBV29-1 and TRBJ2-3, with a tentative D call TRBD2 (6 bases). Deletions cut 3 bases from V and 5 bases from J, with 12 bases between. The CDR3 consists of 13 residues. Looked up from germline, CDR1 is SQVTM and CDR2 is ANQGSEA. This CDR3 is CSVDHGGLDTQYF. The DNA of the CDR3 is TGCAGCGTTGATCACGGAGGGCTAGATACGCAGTATTTT.

This chain joins TRBV5-1 and TRBJ2-3, with no clear D. V was pared by 2 bases and J by 4 bases, with 11 bases between. Germline CDR1 SGHRS, CDR2 YFSETQ. This CDR3 contains 14 residues. DNA for the CDR3: TGCGCCAGCAGCTTCGGAGCCCCGGCAGATACGCAGTATTTT. It translates to CASSFGAPADTQYF.

This clone was recorded only once. The genes are TRBV29-1 and TRBJ2-2; TRBD1 matches at 10 bases. The CDR3 runs 13 residues. The V segment lost 4 bases and the J segment 7 bases; nucleotides outside the gene matches: 3. CDR1 and CDR2 from the germline V gene are SQVTM and ANQGSEA. CDR3 DNA sequence: TGCAGCGTTGGAGGGACAGGGGACGGGGAGCTGTTTTTT. It encodes CSVGGTGDGELFF.

The chain employs TRBV20-1 and TRBJ2-5, with D perhaps matching TRBD1 (5 bases). CDR1 and CDR2 from the germline V gene are DFQATT and SNEGSKA (reference sequence). CDR3 size: 11 residues. With 6 bases removed from V and 4 bases from J, the gap between germline ends came to 9 bases. The CDR3 DNA reads as TGCAGTGCCCAGGGTGGAGAGACCCAGTACTTC. Translation: CSAQGGETQYF.

This clone was recorded only once. At one boundary the junction diverges from the germline segment, which might be a read error. The chain combines TRBV18 with TRBJ2-4; 10 bases line up with TRBD1. CDR1 and CDR2 (germline): KGHSH, LQKENI. This CDR3 spans 12 amino acids. CDR3: CASSDNRDRGIF. The CDR3 coding sequence is TGTGCCAGCTCAGACAACCGGGACAGGGGAATTTTC.

This chain uses TRBV7-6 with TRBJ1-2; D gene uncertain. CDR1 SGHVS and CDR2 FNYEAQ come from the germline V gene. Trimming shortened V by 5 bases and J by 8 bases, and 18 bases separated the two germline ends. CDR3 length: 14 residues. As DNA, the CDR3 is TGTGCCAGCAGCCCCCCCCCGGGGTTCAGAGGCTACACCTTC. Translation gives CASSPPPGFRGYTF.